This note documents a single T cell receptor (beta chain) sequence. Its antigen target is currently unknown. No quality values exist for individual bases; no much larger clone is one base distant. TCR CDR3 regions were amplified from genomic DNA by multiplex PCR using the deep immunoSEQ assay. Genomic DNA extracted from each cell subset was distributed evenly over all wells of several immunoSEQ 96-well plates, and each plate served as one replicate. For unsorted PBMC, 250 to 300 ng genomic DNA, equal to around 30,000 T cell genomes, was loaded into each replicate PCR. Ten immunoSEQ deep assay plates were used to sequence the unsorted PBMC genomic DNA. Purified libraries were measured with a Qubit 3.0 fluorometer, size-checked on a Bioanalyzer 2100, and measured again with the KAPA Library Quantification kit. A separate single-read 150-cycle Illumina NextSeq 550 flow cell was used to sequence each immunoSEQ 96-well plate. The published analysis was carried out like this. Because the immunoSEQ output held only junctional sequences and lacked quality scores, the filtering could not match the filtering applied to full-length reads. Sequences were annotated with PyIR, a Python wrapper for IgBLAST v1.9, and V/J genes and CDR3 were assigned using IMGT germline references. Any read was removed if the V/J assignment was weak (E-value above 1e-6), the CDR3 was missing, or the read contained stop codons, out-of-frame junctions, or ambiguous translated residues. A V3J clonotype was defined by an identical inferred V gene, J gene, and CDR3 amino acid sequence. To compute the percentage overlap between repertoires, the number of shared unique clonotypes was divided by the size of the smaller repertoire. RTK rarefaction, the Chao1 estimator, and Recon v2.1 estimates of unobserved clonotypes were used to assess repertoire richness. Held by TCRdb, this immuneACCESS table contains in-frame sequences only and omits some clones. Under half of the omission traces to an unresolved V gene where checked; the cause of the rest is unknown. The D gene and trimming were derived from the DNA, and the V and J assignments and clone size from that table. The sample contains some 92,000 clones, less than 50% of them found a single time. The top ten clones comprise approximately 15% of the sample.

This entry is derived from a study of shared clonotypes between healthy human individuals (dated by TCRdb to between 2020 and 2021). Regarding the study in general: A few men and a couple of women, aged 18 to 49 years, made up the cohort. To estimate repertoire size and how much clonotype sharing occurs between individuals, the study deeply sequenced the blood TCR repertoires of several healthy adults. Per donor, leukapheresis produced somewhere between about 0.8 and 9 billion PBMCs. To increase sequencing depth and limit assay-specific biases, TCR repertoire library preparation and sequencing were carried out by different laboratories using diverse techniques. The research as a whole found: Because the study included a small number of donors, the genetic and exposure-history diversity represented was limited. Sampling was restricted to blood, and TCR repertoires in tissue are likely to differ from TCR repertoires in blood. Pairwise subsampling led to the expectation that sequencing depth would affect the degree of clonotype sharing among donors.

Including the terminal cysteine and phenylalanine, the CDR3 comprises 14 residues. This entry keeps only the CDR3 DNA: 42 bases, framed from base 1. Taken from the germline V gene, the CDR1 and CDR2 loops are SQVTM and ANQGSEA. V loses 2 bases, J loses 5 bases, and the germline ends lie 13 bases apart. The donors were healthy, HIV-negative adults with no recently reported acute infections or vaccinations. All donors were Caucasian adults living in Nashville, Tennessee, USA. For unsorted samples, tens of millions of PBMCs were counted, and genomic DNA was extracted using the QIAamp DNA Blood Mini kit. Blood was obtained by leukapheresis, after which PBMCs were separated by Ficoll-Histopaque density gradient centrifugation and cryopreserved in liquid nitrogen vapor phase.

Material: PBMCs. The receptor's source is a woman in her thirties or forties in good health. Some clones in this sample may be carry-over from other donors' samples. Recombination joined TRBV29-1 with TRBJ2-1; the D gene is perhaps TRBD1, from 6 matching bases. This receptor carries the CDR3 CSVEYRAFNNEQFF. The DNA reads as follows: TGCAGCGTTGAATACAGGGCGTTCAACAATGAGCAGTTCTTC.